This T cell receptor beta chain was captured in a study of blood T cell repertoires in COVID-19. The wider study: Specimens from acute and convalescent COVID-19 originated in the United States, Italy and Spain. In each case, the material was cDNA or gDNA derived from T cells, B-cell-depleted T cells, or PBMCs.

The CDR3 has 13 amino acids. With 2 bases clipped from V and 3 bases from J, the junction kept 0 bases outside the gene matches. Germline CDR1 LNHDA, CDR2 SQIVND (reference sequence). Study processing details: Estimation of nucleated cell counts was performed using reference gene primer amplification. Sequencing used immunoSEQ multiplex PCR; TCRdb keeps in-frame clones, though not all of them. V and J calls and clone size are those listed in that table; D and trimming were worked out from the DNA. The data show 180,000 or so clones, approximately 80% seen once. The TCR was taken from a woman between 35 and 50 years old with COVID-19, enrolled during active disease. Sequenced material: peripheral blood. The V gene is TRBV19, the J gene TRBJ1-1, with 7 bases matching TRBD1. Written as DNA, the CDR3 is TGTGCCAGTAGTATAACAGGGGACACTGAAGCTTTCTTT. Amino acid sequence: CASSITGDTEAFF.